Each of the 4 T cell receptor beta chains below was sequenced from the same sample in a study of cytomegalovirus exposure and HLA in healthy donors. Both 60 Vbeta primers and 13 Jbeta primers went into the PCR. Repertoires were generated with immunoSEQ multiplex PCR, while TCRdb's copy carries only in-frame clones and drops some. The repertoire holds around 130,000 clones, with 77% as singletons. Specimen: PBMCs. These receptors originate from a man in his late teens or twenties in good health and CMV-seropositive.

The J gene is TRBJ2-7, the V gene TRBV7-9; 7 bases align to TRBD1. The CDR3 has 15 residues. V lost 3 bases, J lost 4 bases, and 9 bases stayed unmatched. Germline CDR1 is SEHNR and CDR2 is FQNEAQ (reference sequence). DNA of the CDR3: TGTGCCAGCAGCTTGGATAGGGGGCTAGGGTACGAGCAGTACTTC. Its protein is CASSLDRGLGYEQYF. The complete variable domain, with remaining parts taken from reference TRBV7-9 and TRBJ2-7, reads DTGVSQNPRHKITKRGQNVTFRCDPISEHNRLYWYRQTLGQGPEFLTYFQNEAQLEKSRLLSDRFSAERPKGSFSTLEIQRTEQGDSAMYLCASSLDRGLGYEQYFGPGTRLTVT.

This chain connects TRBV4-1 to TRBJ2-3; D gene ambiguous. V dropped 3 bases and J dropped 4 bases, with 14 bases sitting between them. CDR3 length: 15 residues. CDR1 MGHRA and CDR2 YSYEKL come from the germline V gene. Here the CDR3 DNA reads TGCGCCAGCAGCCAGGTCTTGACGGGTCCAGATACGCAGTATTTT. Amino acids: CASSQVLTGPDTQYF.

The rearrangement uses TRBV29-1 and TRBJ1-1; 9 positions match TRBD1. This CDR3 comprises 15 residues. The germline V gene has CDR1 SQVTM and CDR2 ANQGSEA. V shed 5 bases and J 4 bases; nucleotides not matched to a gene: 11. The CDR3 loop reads CSVTNTGGGSTEAFF. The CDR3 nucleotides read TGCAGCGTTACTAATACAGGGGGCGGGAGCACTGAAGCTTTCTTT.

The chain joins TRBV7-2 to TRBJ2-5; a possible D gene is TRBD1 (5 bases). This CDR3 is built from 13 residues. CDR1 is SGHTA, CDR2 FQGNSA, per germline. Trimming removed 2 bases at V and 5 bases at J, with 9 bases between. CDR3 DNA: TGTGCCAGCAGCTTAAGGGGTCGGGAGACCCAGTACTTC. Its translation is CASSLRGRETQYF. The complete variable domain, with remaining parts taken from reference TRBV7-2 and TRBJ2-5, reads GAGVSQSPSNKVTEKGKDVELRCDPISGHTALYWYRQSLGQGLEFLIYFQGNSAPDKSGLPSDRFSAERTGGSVSTLTIQRTQQEDSAVYLCASSLRGRETQYFGPGTRLLVL.